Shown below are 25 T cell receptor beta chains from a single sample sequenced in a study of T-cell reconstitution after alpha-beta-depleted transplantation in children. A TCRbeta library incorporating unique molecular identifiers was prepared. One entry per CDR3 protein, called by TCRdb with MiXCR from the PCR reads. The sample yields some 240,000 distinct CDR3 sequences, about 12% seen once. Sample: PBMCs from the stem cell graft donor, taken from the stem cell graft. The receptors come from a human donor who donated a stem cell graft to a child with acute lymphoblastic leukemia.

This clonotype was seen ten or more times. Here the CDR3 reads CASSAWARGRQPEAFF. For the CDR3, the DNA is TGTGCCAGTAGTGCCTGGGCGAGGGGAAGGCAACCTGAAGCTTTCTTT. V usage is TRBV19 and J usage is TRBJ1-1, with a possible D match to TRBD1 (5 bases). In germline, CDR1 is LNHDA, CDR2 SQIVND (reference sequence). V lost 5 bases to trimming and J lost 6 bases, with 22 bases between them. This CDR3 region has 16 residues.

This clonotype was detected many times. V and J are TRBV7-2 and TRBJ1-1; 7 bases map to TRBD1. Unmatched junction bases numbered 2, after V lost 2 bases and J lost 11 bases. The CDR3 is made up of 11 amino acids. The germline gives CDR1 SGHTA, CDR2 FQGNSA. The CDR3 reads CASSLMDRAFF. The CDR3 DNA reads TGTGCCAGCAGCTTAATGGACAGGGCTTTCTTT. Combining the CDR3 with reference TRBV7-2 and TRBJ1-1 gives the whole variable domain GAGVSQSPSNKVTEKGKDVELRCDPISGHTALYWYRQSLGQGLEFLIYFQGNSAPDKSGLPSDRFSAERTGGSVSTLTIQRTQQEDSAVYLCASSLMDRAFFGQGTRLTVV.

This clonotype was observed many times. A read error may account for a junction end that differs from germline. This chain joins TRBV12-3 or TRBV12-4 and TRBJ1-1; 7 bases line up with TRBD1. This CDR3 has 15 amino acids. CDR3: CASSRRTGVKTEAFF. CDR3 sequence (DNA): TGTGCCAGCAGTCGCAGGACAGGAGTGAAGACTGAAGCTTTCTTT.

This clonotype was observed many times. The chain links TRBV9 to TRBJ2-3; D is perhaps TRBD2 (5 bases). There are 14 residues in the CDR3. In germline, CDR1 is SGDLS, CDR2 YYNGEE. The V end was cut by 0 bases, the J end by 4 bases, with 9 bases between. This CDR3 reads CASSVDGGADTQYF. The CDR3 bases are TGTGCCAGCAGCGTAGATGGAGGAGCAGATACGCAGTATTTT.

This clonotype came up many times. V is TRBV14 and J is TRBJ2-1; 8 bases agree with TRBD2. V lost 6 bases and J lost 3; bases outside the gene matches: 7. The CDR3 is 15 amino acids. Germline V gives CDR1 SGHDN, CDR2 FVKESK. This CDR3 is CASRPTSGSYNEQFF. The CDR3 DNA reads TGTGCCAGCAGACCTACTAGCGGAAGCTACAATGAGCAGTTCTTC.

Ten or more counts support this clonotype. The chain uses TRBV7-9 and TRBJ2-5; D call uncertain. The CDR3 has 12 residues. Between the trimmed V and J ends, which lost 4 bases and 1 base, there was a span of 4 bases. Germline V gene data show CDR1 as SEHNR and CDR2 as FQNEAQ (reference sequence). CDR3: CASSSFQETQYF. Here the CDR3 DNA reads TGTGCCAGCAGCTCCTTCCAAGAGACCCAGTACTTC.

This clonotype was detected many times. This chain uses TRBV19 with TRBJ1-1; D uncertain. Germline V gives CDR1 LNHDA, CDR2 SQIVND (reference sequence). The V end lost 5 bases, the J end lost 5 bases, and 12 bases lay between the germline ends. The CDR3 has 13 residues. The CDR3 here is CASSVSDRTEAFF. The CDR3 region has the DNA TGTGCCAGTAGTGTCAGTGACCGGACTGAAGCTTTCTTT. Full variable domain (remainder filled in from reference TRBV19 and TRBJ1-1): DGGITQSPKYLFRKEGQNVTLSCEQNLNHDAMYWYRQDPGQGLRLIYYSQIVNDFQKGDIAEGYSVSREKKESFPLTVTSAQKNPTAFYLCASSVSDRTEAFFGQGTRLTVV.

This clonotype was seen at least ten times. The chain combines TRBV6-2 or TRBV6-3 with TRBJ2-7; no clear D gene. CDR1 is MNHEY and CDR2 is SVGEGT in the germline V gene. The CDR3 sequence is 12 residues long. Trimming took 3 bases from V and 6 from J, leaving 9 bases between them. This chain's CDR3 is CASSYWEGEQYF. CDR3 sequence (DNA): TGTGCCAGCAGTTATTGGGAAGGCGAGCAGTACTTC.

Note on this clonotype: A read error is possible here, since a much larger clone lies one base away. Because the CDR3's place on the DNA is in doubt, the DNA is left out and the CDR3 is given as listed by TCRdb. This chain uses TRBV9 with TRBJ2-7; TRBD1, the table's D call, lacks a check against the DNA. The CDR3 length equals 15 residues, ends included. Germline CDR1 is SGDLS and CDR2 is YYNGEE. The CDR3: CASSVGGGSNYEHYF.

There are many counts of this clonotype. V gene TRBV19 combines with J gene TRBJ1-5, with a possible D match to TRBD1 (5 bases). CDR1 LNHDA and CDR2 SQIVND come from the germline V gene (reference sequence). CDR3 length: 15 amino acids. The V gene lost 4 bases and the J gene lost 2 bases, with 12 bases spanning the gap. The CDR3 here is CASSRGRVRNQPQHF. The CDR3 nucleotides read TGTGCCAGTAGTAGAGGCAGGGTCCGCAATCAGCCCCAGCATTTT.

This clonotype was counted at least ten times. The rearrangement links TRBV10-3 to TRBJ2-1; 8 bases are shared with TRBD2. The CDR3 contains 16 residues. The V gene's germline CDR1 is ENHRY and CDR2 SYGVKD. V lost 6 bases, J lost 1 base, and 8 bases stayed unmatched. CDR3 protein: CAIRTSGIPSYNEQFF. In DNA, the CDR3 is TGTGCCATCAGAACTAGCGGCATACCTTCCTACAATGAGCAGTTCTTC.

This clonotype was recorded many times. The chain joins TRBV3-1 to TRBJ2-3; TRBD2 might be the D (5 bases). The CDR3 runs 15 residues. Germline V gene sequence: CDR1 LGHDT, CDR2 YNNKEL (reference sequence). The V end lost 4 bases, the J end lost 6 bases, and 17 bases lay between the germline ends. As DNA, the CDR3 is TGTGCCAGCAGCCCAGGCGGGCTAGCTCCTGATACGCAGTATTTT. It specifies CASSPGGLAPDTQYF.

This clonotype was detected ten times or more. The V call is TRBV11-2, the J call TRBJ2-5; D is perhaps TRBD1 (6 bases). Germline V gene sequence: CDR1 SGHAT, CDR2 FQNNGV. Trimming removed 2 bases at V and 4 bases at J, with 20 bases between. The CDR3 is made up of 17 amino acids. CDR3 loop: CASSLLLGGKLGETQYF. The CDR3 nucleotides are TGTGCCAGCAGCTTACTTCTAGGGGGAAAGCTAGGAGAGACCCAGTACTTC.

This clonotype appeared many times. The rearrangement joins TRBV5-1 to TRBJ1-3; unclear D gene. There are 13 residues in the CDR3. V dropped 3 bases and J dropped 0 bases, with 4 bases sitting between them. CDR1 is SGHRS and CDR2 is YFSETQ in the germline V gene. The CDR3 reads CASSSSSGNTIYF. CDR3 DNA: TGCGCCAGCAGCTCGTCCTCTGGAAACACCATATATTTT.

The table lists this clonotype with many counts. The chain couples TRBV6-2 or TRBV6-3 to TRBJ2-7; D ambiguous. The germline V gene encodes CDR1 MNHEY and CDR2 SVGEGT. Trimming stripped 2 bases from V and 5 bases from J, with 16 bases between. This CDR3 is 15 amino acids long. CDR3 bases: TGTGCCAGCAGTTACGAGCGCGTGAGAGGCCACGAGCAGTACTTC. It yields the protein CASSYERVRGHEQYF.

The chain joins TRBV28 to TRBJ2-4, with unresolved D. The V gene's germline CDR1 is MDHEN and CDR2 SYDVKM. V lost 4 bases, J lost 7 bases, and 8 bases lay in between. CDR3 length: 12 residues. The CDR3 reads CASSSSRNIQYF. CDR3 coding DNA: TGTGCCAGCAGTTCAAGTAGGAACATTCAGTACTTC.

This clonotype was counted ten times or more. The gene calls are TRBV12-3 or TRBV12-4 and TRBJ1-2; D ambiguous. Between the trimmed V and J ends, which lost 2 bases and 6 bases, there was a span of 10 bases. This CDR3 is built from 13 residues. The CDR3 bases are TGTGCCAGCAGTTTATTGCCGGGCCATGGCTACACCTTC. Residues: CASSLLPGHGYTF.

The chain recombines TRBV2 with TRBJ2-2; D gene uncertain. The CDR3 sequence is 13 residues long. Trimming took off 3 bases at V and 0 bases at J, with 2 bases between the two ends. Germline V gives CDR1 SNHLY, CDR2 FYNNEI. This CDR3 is CASSDTNTGELFF. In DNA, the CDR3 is TGTGCCAGCAGTGATACGAACACCGGGGAGCTGTTTTTT. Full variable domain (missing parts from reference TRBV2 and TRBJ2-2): EPEVTQTPSHQVTQMGQEVILRCVPISNHLYFYWYRQILGQKVEFLVSFYNNEISEKSEIFDDQFSVERPDGSNFTLKIRSTKLEDSAMYFCASSDTNTGELFFGEGSRLTVL.

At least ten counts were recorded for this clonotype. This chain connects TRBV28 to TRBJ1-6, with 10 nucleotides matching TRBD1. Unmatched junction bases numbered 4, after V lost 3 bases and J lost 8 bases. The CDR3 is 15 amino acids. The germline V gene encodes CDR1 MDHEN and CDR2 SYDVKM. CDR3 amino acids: CASSFLGQGDSPLHF. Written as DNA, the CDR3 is TGTGCCAGCAGTTTCCTTGGACAGGGGGATTCACCCCTCCACTTT.

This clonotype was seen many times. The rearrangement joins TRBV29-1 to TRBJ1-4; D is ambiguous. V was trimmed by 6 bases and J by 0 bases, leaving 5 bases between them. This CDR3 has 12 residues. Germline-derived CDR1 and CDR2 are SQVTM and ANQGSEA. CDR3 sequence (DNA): TGCAGCGTAGTCGCAACTAATGAAAAACTGTTTTTT. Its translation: CSVVATNEKLFF.

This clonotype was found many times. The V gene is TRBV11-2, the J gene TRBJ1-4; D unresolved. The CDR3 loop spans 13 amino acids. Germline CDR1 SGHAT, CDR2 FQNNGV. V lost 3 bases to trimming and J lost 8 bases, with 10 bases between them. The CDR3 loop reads CASSFGVQEKLFF. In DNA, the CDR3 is TGTGCCAGCAGCTTTGGGGTTCAGGAAAAACTGTTTTTT. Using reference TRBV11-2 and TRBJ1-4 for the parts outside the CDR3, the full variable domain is EAGVAQSPRYKIIEKRQSVAFWCNPISGHATLYWYQQILGQGPKLLIQFQNNGVVDDSQLPKDRFSAERLKGVDSTLKIQPAKLEDSAVYLCASSFGVQEKLFFGSGTQLSVL.

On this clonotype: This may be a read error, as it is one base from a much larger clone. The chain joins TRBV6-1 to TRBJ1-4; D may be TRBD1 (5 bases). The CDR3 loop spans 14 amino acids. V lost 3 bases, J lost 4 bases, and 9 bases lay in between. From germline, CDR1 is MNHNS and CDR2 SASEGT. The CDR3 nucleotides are TGTGCCAGCAGTGACAGGGTGCTTAATGAAAAACTGTTTTTT. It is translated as CASSDRVLNEKLFF.

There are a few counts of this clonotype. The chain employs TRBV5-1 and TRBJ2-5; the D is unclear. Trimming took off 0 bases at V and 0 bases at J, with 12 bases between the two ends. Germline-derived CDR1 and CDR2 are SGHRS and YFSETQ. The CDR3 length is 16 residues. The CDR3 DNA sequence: TGCGCCAGCAGCTTGGCGACTGGTAGGAACCAAGAGACCCAGTACTTC. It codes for CASSLATGRNQETQYF.

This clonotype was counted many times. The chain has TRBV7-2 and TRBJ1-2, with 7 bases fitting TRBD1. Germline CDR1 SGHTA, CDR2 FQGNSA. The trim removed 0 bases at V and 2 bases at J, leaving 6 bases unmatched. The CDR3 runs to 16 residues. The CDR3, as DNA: TGTGCCAGCAGCTTAGCGCGACAGGGCCCCAACTATGGCTACACCTTC. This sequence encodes CASSLARQGPNYGYTF.

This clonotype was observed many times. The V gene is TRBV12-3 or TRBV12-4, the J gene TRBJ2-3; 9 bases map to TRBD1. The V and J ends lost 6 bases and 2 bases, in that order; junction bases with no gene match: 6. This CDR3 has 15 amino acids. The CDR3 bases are TGTGCCAGCAGAGCCGGGACAGGGTACACAGATACGCAGTATTTT. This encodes CASRAGTGYTDTQYF.